Listed below are T cell receptor beta chains from one sample, sequenced in a study of cytomegalovirus exposure and HLA in healthy donors. This table comes from immunoSEQ multiplex PCR, and its TCRdb copy is limited to in-frame clones, with some not included. The table lists a few hundred thousand clones, around 80% of them singletons. Material: PBMCs. All receptors come from a woman in her sixties or seventies in good health and CMV-seropositive. The CDR3 runs from the conserved cysteine through the conserved F or W. D genes are given only for firm matches. Not all rows give a size; the values are once, few, many and, for expanded clones, a class.

d_call j_call v_call clone_size cdr3_nt cdr3_aa
. TRBJ1-5 TRBV28 once TGTGCCAGCAGTTTATCTGGCGGCTTATATCAGCCCCAGCATTTT CASSLSGGLYQPQHF
. TRBJ2-7 TRBV15 . TGTGCCACCAGCAGAGGAGGAGTACGCCCTTCCTACGAGCAGTACTTC CATSRGGVRPSYEQYF
. TRBJ2-2 TRBV21-1 many TGTGCCAGCACCAGAGGACAGGGAGGATGGTGGGTGTTGAGGGGAGCTGTTTTT CASTRGQGGWWVLRGAVF
. TRBJ2-7 TRBV27 . TGTGCCAGCAGTCGAGAGTACAGGGGAGGCGAGCAGTACTTC CASSREYRGGEQYF
TRBD1 TRBJ2-7 TRBV5-6 . TGTGCCAGCAGCCCCCGGGACAGGACCCCCTACGAGCAGTACTTC CASSPRDRTPYEQYF
. TRBJ1-6 TRBV6-5 . TGTGCCAGCAGTTACGCGGTACCGGATTCACCCCTCCACTTT CASSYAVPDSPLHF
. TRBJ2-7 TRBV5-4 . TGTGCCAGCAGCCCAAGGGGGGGACACATCCAGACCGAGCAGTACTTC CASSPRGGHIQTEQYF
TRBD1 TRBJ2-7 TRBV14 few TGTGCCAGCAGCCAAGTCCGACAGGGTATCTACGAGCAGTACTTC CASSQVRQGIYEQYF
. TRBJ1-2 TRBV19 . TGTGCCAGTACCAGAGGTAGTTTTGGCTACACCTTC CASTRGSFGYTF
. TRBJ2-2 TRBV10-3 . TGTGCCATCAGTGAAGCAGGGGCCGGGGAGCTGTTTTTT CAISEAGAGELFF
. TRBJ2-1 TRBV6-6 . TGTGCCAGCAGTTACTCTAGCGATGAGGGCAATGAGCAGTTCTTC CASSYSSDEGNEQFF
. TRBJ1-5 TRBV7-2 . TGTGCCAGCAGCGGACGCCACGGGGGTCAGCCCCAGCATTTT CASSGRHGGQPQHF
. TRBJ1-2 TRBV20-1 . TGCAGTGCATCCGGGGATGGCTACACCTTC CSASGDGYTF
TRBD1 TRBJ2-1 TRBV5-4 . TGTGCCAGCAGCCCCGGGACAGGGACTTACAATGAGCAGTTCTTC CASSPGTGTYNEQFF
TRBD1 TRBJ1-5 TRBV18 . TGTGCCAGCTCCGGAAAGGGACAGGGCATCCAGCCCCAGCATTTT CASSGKGQGIQPQHF
TRBD1 TRBJ1-1 TRBV4-1 . TGCGCCAGCAGCCCGACAGGGACGGGGTCTGAAGCTTTCTTT CASSPTGTGSEAFF
. TRBJ2-7 TRBV5-4 . TGTGCCAGCAGCTTGAAGCTGCAGGGATCCGACGAGCAGTACTTC CASSLKLQGSDEQYF
TRBD2 TRBJ2-5 TRBV5-1 . TGCGCCAGCAGCTTGTCTAGCGGAAAAGAGACCCAGTACTTC CASSLSSGKETQYF
. TRBJ1-4 TRBV29-1 . TGCAGCGTTGAACCCATAGACAGCACGTTGTTTAATGAAAAACTGTTTTTT CSVEPIDSTLFNEKLFF
. TRBJ1-1 TRBV27 few TGTGCCAGCAGTTTTGACAGAGGAGGGGTGAACACTGAAGCTTTCTTT CASSFDRGGVNTEAFF
TRBD1 TRBJ1-3 TRBV25-1 . TGTGCCAGCAGGGAAAGAGGGACAGGGAATGGAAACACCATATATTTT CASRERGTGNGNTIYF
. TRBJ1-4 TRBV27 . TGTGCCAGCAGTTTTGGACCAGGGGCTAATGAAAAACTGTTTTTT CASSFGPGANEKLFF
TRBD1 TRBJ2-2 TRBV9 . TGTGCCAGCAGCCCCCGACAGGGCGGCGGCACCGGGGAGCTGTTTTTT CASSPRQGGGTGELFF
. TRBJ2-7 TRBV2 . TGTGCCAGCAGTGAGACTGTGGAGGGGTCTAAAGCGTACTTC CASSETVEGSKAYF
. TRBJ1-2 TRBV5-4 . TGTGCCAGCAGCTCGGAGACAGTCTATGGCTACACCTTC CASSSETVYGYTF
. TRBJ1-2 TRBV5-6 . TGTGCCAGCAGCTTTGGGCCCGCGACAGGCCCCCCAGGCTACACCTTC CASSFGPATGPPGYTF
. TRBJ1-1 TRBV30 . TGTGCCTGCGGGACATCCTCTCCGAAAGCTTTCTTT CACGTSSPKAFF
. TRBJ1-4 TRBV19 . TGTGCCAGTAAAAACAGGGTGATTGAAAAACTGTTTTTT CASKNRVIEKLFF
TRBD1 TRBJ2-7 TRBV5-4 . TGTGCCAGCAGCGCATGGACAGGGGGCAAAATGTACGAGCAGTACTTC CASSAWTGGKMYEQYF